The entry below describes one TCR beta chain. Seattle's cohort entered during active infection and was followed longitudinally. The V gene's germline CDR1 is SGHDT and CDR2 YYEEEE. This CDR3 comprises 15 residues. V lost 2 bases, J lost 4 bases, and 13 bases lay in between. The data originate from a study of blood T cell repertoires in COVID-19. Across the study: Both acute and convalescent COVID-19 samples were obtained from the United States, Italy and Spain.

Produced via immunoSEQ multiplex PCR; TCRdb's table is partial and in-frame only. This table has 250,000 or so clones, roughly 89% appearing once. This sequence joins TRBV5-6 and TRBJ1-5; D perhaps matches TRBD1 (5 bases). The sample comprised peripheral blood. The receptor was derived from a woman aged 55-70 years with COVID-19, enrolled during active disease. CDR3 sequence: CASSFYGAGNQPQHF. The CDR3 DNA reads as TGTGCCAGCAGCTTCTATGGGGCAGGGAATCAGCCCCAGCATTTT.